This TCR beta chain comes out of a study of STAT5B mutations in CD4+ large granular lymphocyte leukemia. Sequencing used immunoSEQ multiplex PCR; TCRdb keeps in-frame clones, though not all of them. The sample lists around 38,000 clones; about 85% were seen once. This clone is a singleton in its sample. Its antigen is as yet unknown. Findings of the study overall: Without putative leukemic clones, patient CD4-sorted repertoires remained more clonal than healthy CD4+ repertoires. No patients shared main leukemic clonotypes, though around 25% appeared at low frequency elsewhere. Compared with healthy controls (2/35), patient top clones favored TRBV06 (8/27).

With 2 bases removed from V and 2 bases from J, the gap between germline ends came to 11 bases. The CDR3 runs 14 residues. Germline-derived CDR1 and CDR2 are SGHKS and YYEKEE (reference sequence). This chain connects TRBV5-5 to TRBJ2-7; D might be TRBD1 or TRBD2, each matching 5 bases. Sequencing was performed on CD4+ T cells from blood buffy coats. The receptor's source is a human donor in good health. DNA of the CDR3: TGTGCCAGCAGCTTTGCCGGGGCAGCCTACGAGCAGTACTTC. This codes for CASSFAGAAYEQYF.